What follows are 18 T cell receptor beta chains derived from one specimen sequenced in a study of control samples from healthy donors and cancer patients. Libraries were prepared by immunoSEQ multiplex PCR; TCRdb keeps only in-frame clonotypes and omits some of them. The sample contains about 120,000 clones, about 93% of which appear only once. Sequenced material: blood. The receptor set was obtained from a man aged 25 to 40 in good health.

The chain is built from TRBV5-5 and TRBJ2-2; TRBD2 matches 7 bases. The germline CDR1 and CDR2 sequences are SGHKS and YYEKEE (reference sequence). V lost 4 bases and J lost 6; bases outside the gene matches: 12. The CDR3 has 16 amino acids. The CDR3 is CASSPKTGAGAGELFF. The CDR3 DNA sequence: TGTGCCAGCAGCCCAAAAACCGGCGCGGGGGCCGGGGAGCTGTTTTTT.

This clone was found once. CDR3 residues: CASSEDRDGLGYTF. DNA of the CDR3: TGTGCCAGCAGTGAAGACAGGGACGGTCTTGGCTACACCTTC. The J gene is TRBJ1-2, the V gene TRBV2; the D gene is possibly TRBD1 (6 bases). V lost 1 base and J lost 7, with 13 bases in between. This CDR3 spans 14 amino acids. Germline lookup yields CDR1 SNHLY and CDR2 FYNNEI.

The chain recombines TRBV28 with TRBJ2-5; 7 nucleotides agree with TRBD1. This CDR3 comprises 15 residues. In germline, CDR1 is MDHEN, CDR2 SYDVKM. Germline trimming cut 4 bases from V and 4 bases from J; bases unmatched to any gene: 9. For the CDR3, the DNA is TGTGCCAGCAGTTACAGGGGAAGGTCCGCAGAGACCCAGTACTTC. This codes for CASSYRGRSAETQYF.

The chain uses TRBV4-1 and TRBJ1-4; D unclear. CDR3 size: 13 residues. V was trimmed by 1 base and J by 7 bases, leaving 7 bases between them. Germline-derived CDR1 and CDR2 are MGHRA and YSYEKL. The CDR3 loop is CASSQVKGEKLFF. The CDR3 DNA sequence: TGCGCCAGCAGCCAAGTAAAGGGTGAAAAACTGTTTTTT.

This clone was picked up one time. The chain recombines TRBV27 with TRBJ1-4, with TRBD1 identical over 7 bases. V lost 6 bases, J lost 3 bases, and 10 bases stayed unmatched. Germline CDR1 and CDR2: MNHEY and SMNVEV (reference sequence). The CDR3 is 16 residues long. The DNA for the CDR3 is TGTGCCAGCAGCTTCAGTTTCCAGGGGGCTAATGAAAAACTGTTTTTT. Amino acid sequence: CASSFSFQGANEKLFF.

Here the CDR3 reads CATSSDGQGAFFRAEAFF. CDR3 bases: TGTGCCACCAGCAGTGATGGACAGGGGGCTTTTTTTCGGGCTGAAGCTTTCTTT. The chain uses TRBV15 and TRBJ1-1, with 11 bases lining up with TRBD1. V was pared by 3 bases and J by 6 bases, with 15 bases of the junction left unmatched. CDR3 size: 18 residues. Germline loops: CDR1 LNHNV, CDR2 YYDKDF (reference sequence). The entire variable domain, with the rest obtained from reference TRBV15 and TRBJ1-1, is as follows: DAMVIQNPRYQVTQFGKPVTLSCSQTLNHNVMYWYQQKSSQAPKLLFHYYDKDFNNEADTPDNFQSRRPNTSFCFLDIRSPGLGDTAMYLCATSSDGQGAFFRAEAFFGQGTRLTVV.

J is TRBJ1-2 and V is TRBV5-4; 9 nucleotides agree with TRBD1. The CDR3 has 15 residues. The V and J ends lost 4 bases and 7 bases, in that order; junction bases with no gene match: 11. The V gene's germline CDR1 is SGHNT and CDR2 YYREEE (reference sequence). The CDR3 DNA is TGTGCCAGCAGCCCGGGGGACAGGGTGAGGAGTGGCTACACCTTC. Encoded protein: CASSPGDRVRSGYTF.

V is TRBV6-5 and J is TRBJ2-5; 10 positions agree with TRBD2. This CDR3 comprises 16 residues. The germline V gene has CDR1 MNHEY and CDR2 SVGAGI. The V segment lost 2 bases and the J segment 5 bases; nucleotides outside the gene matches: 8. CDR3 DNA sequence: TGTGCCAGCAGTTACCCTCTAGCGGGGGTGACCGAGACCCAGTACTTC. It specifies CASSYPLAGVTETQYF.

The chain has TRBV3-1 (or the pseudogene TRBV3-2) and TRBJ2-7, with D perhaps given as TRBD1 or TRBD2 (6 bases each). From germline, CDR1 is LGHDT and CDR2 YNNKEL (reference sequence). V was shortened by 0 bases and J by 2 bases, with 17 bases between the two germline ends. The CDR3 is made up of 17 amino acids. The CDR3 reads CASSQERGQGPTYEQYV. CDR3 nucleotide sequence: TGTGCCAGCAGCCAAGAACGGGGGCAAGGGCCAACCTACGAGCAGTACGTC.

The CDR3 nucleotides read TGCGCCAGCAGCTTCCCCGGCTATGAGATTGAGCGGGAGCTCTCCTACAATGAGCAGTTCTTC. Protein product: CASSFPGYEIERELSYNEQFF. V is TRBV5-1 and J is TRBJ2-1, with 8 bases that match TRBD2. The CDR3 loop spans 21 amino acids. V lost 2 bases, J lost 0 bases, and 19 bases stayed unmatched. The germline CDR1 and CDR2 sequences are SGHRS and YFSETQ.

This chain uses TRBV18 with TRBJ1-1; 10 positions agree with TRBD1. CDR1 KGHSH and CDR2 LQKENI come from the germline V gene. After removal of 1 base from V and 0 bases from J, the junction contained 5 bases not matched to a gene. This CDR3 comprises 17 residues. In DNA form, the CDR3 reads TGTGCCAGCTCACCACTCGGGACAGGGGAGATGAACACTGAAGCTTTCTTT. It translates to CASSPLGTGEMNTEAFF.

The rearrangement uses TRBV5-1 and TRBJ1-2; a weak D match, TRBD1 (5 bases). Trimming took 0 bases from V and 0 from J, leaving 12 bases between them. The CDR3 sequence is 16 residues long. From germline, CDR1 is SGHRS and CDR2 YFSETQ. CDR3 amino acids: CASSLARQTANYGYTF. DNA of the CDR3: TGCGCCAGCAGCTTGGCAAGACAGACAGCTAACTATGGCTACACCTTC.

The V and J genes are TRBV29-1 and TRBJ2-5; 8 nucleotides agree with TRBD2. There are 15 residues in the CDR3. Germline V gene sequence: CDR1 SQVTM, CDR2 ANQGSEA. V gave up 1 base and J gave up 1 base; unmatched junction bases: 5. CDR3 sequence reads: CSVEGKRGLQETQYF. CDR3 nucleotides: TGCAGCGTTGAAGGGAAGCGGGGGCTCCAAGAGACCCAGTACTTC.

The genes are TRBV25-1 and TRBJ1-4; D is unresolved. Germline CDR1 MGHDK, CDR2 SYGVNS. The CDR3 sequence is 16 residues long. Trimming left V 6 bases short and J 0 bases short, with 14 bases between. The CDR3 nucleotides read TGTGCCAGCAGCGGACCGTGGCCTGCAACTAATGAAAAACTGTTTTTT. This sequence encodes CASSGPWPATNEKLFF.

The chain combines TRBV7-2 with TRBJ1-1; D is uncertain. Germline V gives CDR1 SGHTA, CDR2 FQGNSA. V shed 1 base and J shed 0 bases, with 9 bases lying between them. The CDR3 runs 15 residues. CDR3 in DNA: TGTGCCAGCAGCTTAGGGGCGGGGTTGAACACTGAAGCTTTCTTT. It specifies CASSLGAGLNTEAFF.

This rearrangement joins TRBV29-1 to TRBJ2-7, with TRBD1 matching over 9 bases. Germline lookup yields CDR1 SQVTM and CDR2 ANQGSEA. After removal of 5 bases from V and 5 bases from J, the junction contained 4 bases not matched to a gene. This CDR3 has 12 residues. The CDR3 DNA reads TGCAGCGTTCGGACAGGGGTAAACGAGCAGTACTTC. This codes for CSVRTGVNEQYF.

The chain recombines TRBV19 with TRBJ2-7, with D tentatively TRBD1 (6 bases). The ends were cut back, 6 bases at V and 2 bases at J, with 14 bases in the middle. Germline V CDR1 and CDR2: LNHDA, SQIVND (reference sequence). CDR3 length equals 14 residues. CDR3 in amino acids: CASRMRGTPYEQYV. Here the CDR3 DNA reads TGTGCCAGTAGGATGAGGGGGACCCCCTACGAGCAGTACGTC.

CDR3 bases: TGTGCCAGTGGAGGATGGGGACAGGGATCTTTCCAAGAGACCCAGTACTTC. Its protein product is CASGGWGQGSFQETQYF. V usage is TRBV2 and J usage is TRBJ2-5; 9 bases fit TRBD1. Germline values: CDR1 SNHLY, CDR2 FYNNEI. V shed 9 bases, J shed 1 base, and the junction held 15 bases outside the gene matches. This CDR3 comprises 17 residues.